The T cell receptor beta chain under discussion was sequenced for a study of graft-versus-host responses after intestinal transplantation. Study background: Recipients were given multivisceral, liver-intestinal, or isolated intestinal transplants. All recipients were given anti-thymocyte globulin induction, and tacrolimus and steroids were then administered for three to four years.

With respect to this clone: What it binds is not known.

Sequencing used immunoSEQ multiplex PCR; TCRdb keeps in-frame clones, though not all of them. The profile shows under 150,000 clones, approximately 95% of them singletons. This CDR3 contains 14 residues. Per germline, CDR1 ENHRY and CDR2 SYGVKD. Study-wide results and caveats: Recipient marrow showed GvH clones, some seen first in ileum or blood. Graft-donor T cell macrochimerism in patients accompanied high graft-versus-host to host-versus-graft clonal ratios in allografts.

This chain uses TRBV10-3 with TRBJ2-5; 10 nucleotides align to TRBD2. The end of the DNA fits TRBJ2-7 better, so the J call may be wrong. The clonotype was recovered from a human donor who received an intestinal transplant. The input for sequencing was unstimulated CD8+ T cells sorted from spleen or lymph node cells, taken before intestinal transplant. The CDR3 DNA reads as TGTGCCATCAGTGGCACTAGCGGGAAATACGAGCAGTACTTC. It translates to CAISGTSGKYEQYF.